This T cell receptor (beta chain) stems from a study of cytomegalovirus exposure and HLA in healthy donors. J lost 6 bases, V lost 3 bases, and 4 bases had no gene match. The CDR3 sequence is 14 residues long. Per the germline V gene, CDR1 is SGDLS and CDR2 is YYNGEE. The PCR contained 60 Vbeta and 13 Jbeta primers. Here immunoSEQ multiplex PCR was the method, and the copy in TCRdb shows in-frame clones only, minus some. The sample has 150,000 to 190,000 clones, roughly 80% seen once. The rearrangement uses TRBV9 and TRBJ2-4; 9 bases are a match to TRBD1. Sequenced sample: PBMCs. This sequence was found in a man younger than 30 in good health and CMV-seronegative. This CDR3 is CASSDRGLGNIQYF. The CDR3 bases are TGTGCCAGCAGCGACAGGGGGCTAGGAAACATTCAGTACTTC.